What follows describes a single T cell receptor (beta chain). The sample is drawn from a study of blood T cell repertoires in COVID-19. Study summary: Both acute and convalescent COVID-19 samples were obtained from the United States, Italy and Spain. T cells, B-cell-depleted T cells, or PBMCs provided the cDNA or gDNA that served as material.

Sequencing used immunoSEQ multiplex PCR; TCRdb keeps in-frame clones, though not all of them. This table holds approximately 180,000 clones, roughly 77% found once. Per the germline V gene, CDR1 is MNHEY and CDR2 is SMNVEV (reference sequence). CDR3 size: 21 residues. V lost 5 bases and J lost 0, with 26 bases in between. This receptor was obtained from a woman aged 45-60 years with acute COVID-19. Sequenced material: PBMCs or T cells enriched from blood (not recorded which). The rearrangement joins TRBV27 to TRBJ2-6, with D maybe TRBD2 (6 bases). DNA for the CDR3: TGTGCCAGCAGTCCAGCGGAGGGGCGACCTGACTTAAACTCTGGGGCCAACGTCCTGACTTTC. This sequence encodes CASSPAEGRPDLNSGANVLTF.